This T cell receptor (beta chain) is from a study of identical twins. This clonotype was observed many times. TCRdb itself ran the 5' RACE reads through MiXCR, one entry per CDR3 protein. The sample shows 700,000 or so distinct CDR3 sequences, over 8.5% of them seen only once. This CDR3 is 15 amino acids long. Trimming cost V 5 bases and J 0 bases, with 12 bases left between them. A further study also used this sample, focusing on yellow fever vaccine responses in identical twins.

The genes are TRBV12-3 or TRBV12-4 and TRBJ2-3, with D perhaps TRBD1 (6 bases). This receptor was taken from a woman aged 18-35 years in good health. The sample comprised PBMCs. CDR3 amino acids: CASSPRGSSTDTQYF. CDR3 DNA sequence: TGTGCCAGCAGTCCAAGGGGGTCCAGCACAGATACGCAGTATTTT.